This T cell receptor beta chain came from a study of T cell responses to AZD1222 COVID-19 vaccine. Study findings and constraints: Seropositive at baseline were only six or seven AZD1222 recipients. Among the donors, most were white British and more were female, and clonal diversity was possibly underestimated. Spike-specific TCR breadth and depth both grew after two AZD1222 doses.

Second doses were pooled across both intervals (about 4 or about 12 weeks). The CDR3 covers 16 residues. In germline, CDR1 is MNHNS, CDR2 SASEGT. V trimming: 1 base; J trimming: 5 bases; junction bases outside the gene matches: 10. With regard to this clone: Its antigen is unknown.

The repertoire was sequenced with immunoSEQ multiplex PCR; TCRdb's copy has only in-frame clones and lacks some. The sample lists about 84,000 clones; around 85% were seen once. The sample consisted of peripheral blood, taken 28 days after the second AZD1222 dose. This sequence joins TRBV6-1 and TRBJ1-1, with 7 bases that match TRBD1. The receptor's source is an adult who received the AZD1222 COVID-19 vaccine. This chain's CDR3 is CASSEGLVRGRTEAFF. DNA of the CDR3: TGTGCCAGCAGTGAAGGCTTGGTCAGGGGGAGGACTGAAGCTTTCTTT.